The 10 T cell receptor beta chains in this list originate from one sample, sequenced in a study of blood T cell repertoires in COVID-19. Profiling relied on immunoSEQ multiplex PCR, and the TCRdb table lists in-frame clones only, not all of them. The data show roughly 97,000 clones, approximately 88% seen once. Sequences were obtained from peripheral blood. These receptors were obtained from a human donor in a cohort sampled during active COVID-19.

This clone was found once. CDR3: CASSPQGLNEQFF. DNA for the CDR3: TGTGCCAGCAGCCCCCAGGGGCTCAATGAGCAGTTCTTC. The genes are TRBV11-3 and TRBJ2-1, with D possibly TRBD1 on 6 matching bases. The CDR3 contains 13 residues. The germline V gene has CDR1 SGHNT and CDR2 YENEEA. Trimming cost V 5 bases and J 6 bases, with 11 bases left between them.

The genes are TRBV3-1 (or the pseudogene TRBV3-2) and TRBJ2-3; 9 bases are a match to TRBD2. V was pared by 4 bases and J by 3 bases, with 8 bases of the junction left unmatched. The CDR3 totals 16 residues. The germline CDR1 and CDR2 sequences are LGHDT and YNNKEL (reference sequence). The CDR3 nucleotides read TGTGCCAGCAGCCGGGCGGGGGGGGTAAAGACAGATACGCAGTATTTT. It is translated as CASSRAGGVKTDTQYF.

The V and J genes are TRBV7-2 and TRBJ2-3, with 10 bases aligning to TRBD1. This CDR3 is 18 amino acids long. CDR1 and CDR2 from the germline V gene are SGHTA and FQGNSA. Losses at the gene ends were 5 bases for V and 2 bases for J; bases not matched to a gene: 13. CDR3 sequence reads: CASSPRGTGVALTDTQYF. CDR3 DNA sequence: TGTGCCAGCAGCCCCCGTGGGACAGGGGTGGCCCTCACAGATACGCAGTATTTT.

The V gene is TRBV29-1, the J gene TRBJ2-7, with 8 positions matching TRBD1. The CDR3 runs to 12 residues. V trimming: 5 bases; J trimming: 3 bases; junction bases outside the gene matches: 3. Germline CDR1 is SQVTM and CDR2 is ANQGSEA. In DNA form, the CDR3 reads TGCAGCGTTTCGGACAGGGTCTACGAGCAGTACTTC. Translated: CSVSDRVYEQYF.

The chain uses TRBV7-9 and TRBJ1-1; tentatively, D is TRBD1 (6 bases). V dropped 6 bases and J dropped 11 bases, with 31 bases sitting between them. The CDR3 runs 17 residues. Looked up from germline, CDR1 is SEHNR and CDR2 is FQNEAQ (reference sequence). In DNA form, the CDR3 reads TGTGCCAGCAGTTCAAGGATAGGGACACCCGGTACCACTTGGGCTTTCTTT. Protein: CASSSRIGTPGTTWAFF.

The chain employs TRBV11-3 and TRBJ2-7; 7 bases are shared with TRBD1. There are 14 residues in the CDR3. Germline lookup yields CDR1 SGHNT and CDR2 YENEEA. Germline trimming cut 2 bases from V and 1 base from J; bases unmatched to any gene: 2. DNA for the CDR3: TGTGCCAGCAGCTTAACAGGGGCATCCTACGAGCAGTACTTC. Its translation is CASSLTGASYEQYF.

This clone showed up just a few times. The chain links TRBV27 to TRBJ1-5; TRBD1 might be the D (5 bases). Trimming cost V 3 bases and J 3 bases, with 12 bases left between them. The germline CDR1 and CDR2 sequences are MNHEY and SMNVEV (reference sequence). The CDR3 runs 15 residues. Here the CDR3 DNA reads TGTGCCAGCAGTTTTGCGGGGCCGTACAATCAGCCCCAGCATTTT. Translated: CASSFAGPYNQPQHF.

The chain couples TRBV2 to TRBJ2-5; TRBD1 might be the D (5 bases). The CDR3 is 12 residues long. Trimming took off 6 bases at V and 5 bases at J, with 10 bases between the two ends. The germline CDR1 and CDR2 sequences are SNHLY and FYNNEI. CDR3 sequence reads: CASRTDLETQYF. The CDR3 bases are TGTGCCAGCAGGACAGACCTGGAGACCCAGTACTTC.

This clone came up a few times. The same CDR3 can be traced to other DNA sequences in this sample. The rearrangement uses TRBV4-3 and TRBJ2-7; a possible D gene is TRBD1 (6 bases). The V gene lost 0 bases and the J gene lost 2 bases, with 11 bases spanning the gap. Germline V gives CDR1 LGHNA, CDR2 YSLEER. This CDR3 contains 15 residues. CDR3 in DNA: TGCGCCAGCAGCCAAGATTGGCCAGGGGCCTACGAGCAGTACTTC. Protein product: CASSQDWPGAYEQYF.

This clone has just one count. V gene TRBV5-6 combines with J gene TRBJ2-7; D might be TRBD1 (5 bases). The V gene lost 3 bases and the J gene lost 12 bases, with 16 bases spanning the gap. Germline values: CDR1 SGHDT, CDR2 YYEEEE. The CDR3 extends over 12 amino acids. The CDR3, as DNA: TGTGCCAGCAGCTCGGACCAGGGTGCGGTGTACTTC. Its translation is CASSSDQGAVYF.